A single sample gave rise to the 7 T cell receptor beta chains below, sequenced in a study of T cell changes during pregnancy in multiple sclerosis. Clones were sequenced by immunoSEQ multiplex PCR, and TCRdb holds only the in-frame ones, with some missing. The sample contains under 50,000 clones, 75% to 95% of which appear only once. The material sequenced was CD8+ T cells from peripheral blood mononuclear cells, taken in the second trimester of pregnancy. The receptors shown here come from a female donor with multiple sclerosis, enrolled in a pregnancy study.

The table lists this clone with a few counts. The CDR3 DNA sequence: TGCGCCAGCAGAGCCGGGACAGGGTTCCGTGGTTACGAGCAGTACTTC. Protein product: CASRAGTGFRGYEQYF. The genes are TRBV10-1 and TRBJ2-7, with 9 bases identical to TRBD1. The CDR3 runs to 16 residues. The junction had 13 bases not matched to a gene; V was cut back by 6 bases and J by 4 bases. Germline CDR1 reads WNHNN; CDR2 reads SYGVQD (reference sequence).

This clone has just a few counts. V is TRBV5-8 and J is TRBJ1-1, with D maybe TRBD1 (6 bases). The germline V and J ends were trimmed by 0 bases and 7 bases, with 19 bases remaining between them. Germline V CDR1 and CDR2: SGHTS, YDEGEE. The CDR3 extends over 16 amino acids. DNA for the CDR3: TGTGCCAGCAGCTTGGTTACCCCGGACAGCGCCTTTGAAGCTTTCTTT. It encodes CASSLVTPDSAFEAFF.

The genes are TRBV15 and TRBJ1-2, with D tentatively TRBD1 (6 bases). The CDR3 spans 16 residues. Germline V CDR1 and CDR2: LNHNV, YYDKDF (reference sequence). Trimming took off 0 bases at V and 4 bases at J, with 15 bases between the two ends. CDR3 sequence (DNA): TGTGCCACCAGCAGAGATCAGACAGGCCCTATCTATGGCTACACCTTC. This codes for CATSRDQTGPIYGYTF.

The V call is TRBV11-3, the J call TRBJ2-3, with a weak D call TRBD2 (5 bases). CDR3 length: 15 amino acids. V dropped 3 bases and J dropped 1 base, with 11 bases sitting between them. The germline gives CDR1 SGHNT, CDR2 YENEEA. The CDR3 is CASSFTRMGTDTQYF. The CDR3 bases are TGTGCCAGCAGCTTCACTAGGATGGGCACAGATACGCAGTATTTT.

The J gene is TRBJ2-1, the V gene TRBV14; tentative D call: TRBD1 (6 bases). This CDR3 is 16 amino acids long. V lost 0 bases and J lost 3, with 12 bases in between. Germline CDR1 and CDR2: SGHDN and FVKESK. The DNA of the CDR3 is TGTGCCAGCAGCCAAGACAAGGGGGTATACTACAATGAGCAGTTCTTC. This encodes CASSQDKGVYYNEQFF.

The V and J genes are TRBV9 and TRBJ2-7; TRBD1 matches 7 bases. J gave up 3 bases and V 3 bases, and 6 bases lay outside the gene matches. The germline CDR1 and CDR2 sequences are SGDLS and YYNGEE. The CDR3 spans 14 residues. The CDR3 loop reads CASSASGTDYEQYF. The CDR3 DNA follows: TGTGCCAGCAGCGCCAGTGGGACAGACTACGAGCAGTACTTC.

This clone was observed once. CDR3 region: CASSGTGSYEQYF. The CDR3 DNA reads as TGTGCCAGCAGCGGGACAGGCTCCTACGAGCAGTACTTC. V gene TRBV7-9 combines with J gene TRBJ2-7; 8 bases are shared with TRBD1. Germline-derived CDR1 and CDR2 are SEHNR and FQNEAQ (reference sequence). V shed 5 bases, J shed 0 bases, and the junction held 0 bases outside the gene matches. The CDR3 spans 13 residues.